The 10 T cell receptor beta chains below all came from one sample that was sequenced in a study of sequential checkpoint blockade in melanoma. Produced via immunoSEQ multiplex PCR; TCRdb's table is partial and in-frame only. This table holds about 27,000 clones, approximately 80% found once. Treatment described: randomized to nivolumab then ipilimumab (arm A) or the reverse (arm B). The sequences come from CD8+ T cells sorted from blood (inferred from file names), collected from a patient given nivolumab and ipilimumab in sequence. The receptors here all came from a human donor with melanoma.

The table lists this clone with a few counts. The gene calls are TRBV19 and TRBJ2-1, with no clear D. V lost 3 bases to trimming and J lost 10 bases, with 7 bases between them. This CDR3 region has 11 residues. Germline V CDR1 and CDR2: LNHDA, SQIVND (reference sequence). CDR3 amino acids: CASSMGQEQFF. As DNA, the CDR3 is TGTGCCAGTAGTATGGGCCAGGAGCAGTTCTTC.

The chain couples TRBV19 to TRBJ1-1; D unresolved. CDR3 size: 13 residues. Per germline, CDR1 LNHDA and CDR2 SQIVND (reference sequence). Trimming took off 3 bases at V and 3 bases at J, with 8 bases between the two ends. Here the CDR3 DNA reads TGTGCCAGTAGTATTTGGCAGGACACTGAAGCTTTCTTT. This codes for CASSIWQDTEAFF.

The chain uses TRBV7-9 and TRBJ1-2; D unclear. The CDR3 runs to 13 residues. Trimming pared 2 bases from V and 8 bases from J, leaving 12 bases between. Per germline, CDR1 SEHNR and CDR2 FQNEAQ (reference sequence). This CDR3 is CASSLSEGGGYTF. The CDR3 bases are TGTGCCAGCAGCTTATCTGAGGGCGGCGGCTACACCTTC.

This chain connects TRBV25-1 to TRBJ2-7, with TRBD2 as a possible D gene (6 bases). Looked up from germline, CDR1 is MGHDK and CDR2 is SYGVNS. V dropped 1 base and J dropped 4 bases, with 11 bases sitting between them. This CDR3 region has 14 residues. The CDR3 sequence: CASSEFGRDYEQYF. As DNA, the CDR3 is TGTGCCAGCAGTGAATTCGGGCGGGATTACGAGCAGTACTTC.

The CDR3 DNA reads TGTGCCAGCAGTTTTGGGGAGGACTATGGCTACACCTTC. The encoded protein is CASSFGEDYGYTF. The chain combines TRBV27 with TRBJ1-2; D unresolved. The CDR3 runs to 13 residues. Trimming removed 3 bases from V and 3 bases from J, with 8 bases in between. The germline V gene has CDR1 MNHEY and CDR2 SMNVEV (reference sequence).

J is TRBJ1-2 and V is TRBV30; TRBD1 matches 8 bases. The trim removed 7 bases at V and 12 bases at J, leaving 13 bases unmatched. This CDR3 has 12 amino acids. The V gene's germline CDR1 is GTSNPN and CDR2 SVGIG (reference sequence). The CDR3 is CASGQGPFFNTF. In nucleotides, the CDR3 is TGTGCCTCTGGACAGGGCCCCTTTTTTAACACCTTC. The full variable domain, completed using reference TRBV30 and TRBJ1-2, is SQTIHQWPATLVQPVGSPLSLECTVEGTSNPNLYWYRQAAGRGLQLLFYSVGIGQISSEVPQNLSASRPQDRQFILSSKKLLLSDSGFYLCASGQGPFFNTFGSGTRLTVV.

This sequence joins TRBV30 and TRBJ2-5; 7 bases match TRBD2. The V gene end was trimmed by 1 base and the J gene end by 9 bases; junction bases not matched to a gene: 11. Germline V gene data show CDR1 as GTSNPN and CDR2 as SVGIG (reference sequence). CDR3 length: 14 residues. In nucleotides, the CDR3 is TGTGCCTGGAGTGAGGTCCAGCGGGGTGGGGCCCAGTACTTC. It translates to CAWSEVQRGGAQYF. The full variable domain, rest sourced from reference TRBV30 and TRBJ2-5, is SQTIHQWPATLVQPVGSPLSLECTVEGTSNPNLYWYRQAAGRGLQLLFYSVGIGQISSEVPQNLSASRPQDRQFILSSKKLLLSDSGFYLCAWSEVQRGGAQYFGPGTRLLVL.

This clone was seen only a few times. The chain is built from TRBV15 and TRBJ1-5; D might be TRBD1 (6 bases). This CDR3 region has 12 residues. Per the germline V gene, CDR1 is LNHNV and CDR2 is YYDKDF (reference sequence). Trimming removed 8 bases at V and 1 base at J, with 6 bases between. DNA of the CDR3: TGTGCCACCGGGACAAGCAATCAGCCCCAGCATTTT. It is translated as CATGTSNQPQHF. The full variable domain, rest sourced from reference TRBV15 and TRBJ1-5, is DAMVIQNPRYQVTQFGKPVTLSCSQTLNHNVMYWYQQKSSQAPKLLFHYYDKDFNNEADTPDNFQSRRPNTSFCFLDIRSPGLGDTAMYLCATGTSNQPQHFGDGTRLSIL.

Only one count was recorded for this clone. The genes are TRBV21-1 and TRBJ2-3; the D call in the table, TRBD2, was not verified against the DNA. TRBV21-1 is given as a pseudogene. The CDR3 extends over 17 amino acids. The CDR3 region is CASSKKEEPASTDTQYF. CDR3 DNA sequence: TGTGCCAGCAGCAAAAAGGAGGAGCCCGCTAGCACAGATACGCAGTATTTT.

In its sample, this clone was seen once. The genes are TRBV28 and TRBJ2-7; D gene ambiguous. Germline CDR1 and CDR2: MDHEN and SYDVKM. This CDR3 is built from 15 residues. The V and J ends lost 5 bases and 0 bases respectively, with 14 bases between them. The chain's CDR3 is CASSTVGTNSYEQYF. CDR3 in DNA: TGTGCCAGCAGTACCGTTGGAACTAACTCCTACGAGCAGTACTTC.